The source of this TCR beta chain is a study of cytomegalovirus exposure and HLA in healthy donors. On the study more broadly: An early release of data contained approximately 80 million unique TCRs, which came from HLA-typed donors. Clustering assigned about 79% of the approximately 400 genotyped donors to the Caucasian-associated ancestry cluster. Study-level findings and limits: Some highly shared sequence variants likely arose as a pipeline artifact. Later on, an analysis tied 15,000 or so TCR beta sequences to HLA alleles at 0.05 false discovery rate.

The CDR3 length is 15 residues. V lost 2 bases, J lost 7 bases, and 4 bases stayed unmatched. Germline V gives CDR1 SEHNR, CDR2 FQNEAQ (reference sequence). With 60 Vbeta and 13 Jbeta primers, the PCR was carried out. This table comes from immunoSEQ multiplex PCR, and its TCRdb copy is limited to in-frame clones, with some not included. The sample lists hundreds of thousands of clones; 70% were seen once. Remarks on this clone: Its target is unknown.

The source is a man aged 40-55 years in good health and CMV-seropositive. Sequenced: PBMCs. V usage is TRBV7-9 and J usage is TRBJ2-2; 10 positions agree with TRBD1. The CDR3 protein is CASSLMTGGDGELFF. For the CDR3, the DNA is TGTGCCAGCAGCTTAATGACAGGGGGCGACGGGGAGCTGTTTTTT. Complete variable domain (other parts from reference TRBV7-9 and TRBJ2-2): DTGVSQNPRHKITKRGQNVTFRCDPISEHNRLYWYRQTLGQGPEFLTYFQNEAQLEKSRLLSDRFSAERPKGSFSTLEIQRTEQGDSAMYLCASSLMTGGDGELFFGEGSRLTVL.